This T cell receptor beta chain was identified in a study of T cells in Graves' hyperthyroidism and ophthalmopathy. Regions amplified from RNA transcripts were the TCR beta CDR3 regions. Carried out on the TCR CDR3, a first-round RT-PCR used the HTBI primer set. TCRdb processed the multiplex PCR reads anew with MiXCR; each CDR3 protein has one entry. Of around 700,000 distinct CDR3 sequences listed, approximately 40% were seen once; the top ten hold around 31%. The V end lost 7 bases, the J end lost 3 bases, and 12 bases lay between the germline ends. Germline CDR1 is SEHNR and CDR2 is FQNEAQ (reference sequence). This CDR3 spans 13 amino acids.

The V and J genes are TRBV7-9 and TRBJ1-1; D is unresolved. This clonotype was obtained from a woman in her 40s with Graves' hyperthyroidism. Sequencing was carried out using blood. CDR3 in amino acids: CASTFDGDTEAFF. CDR3 in DNA: TGTGCCAGCACCTTTGACGGGGACACTGAAGCTTTCTTT.